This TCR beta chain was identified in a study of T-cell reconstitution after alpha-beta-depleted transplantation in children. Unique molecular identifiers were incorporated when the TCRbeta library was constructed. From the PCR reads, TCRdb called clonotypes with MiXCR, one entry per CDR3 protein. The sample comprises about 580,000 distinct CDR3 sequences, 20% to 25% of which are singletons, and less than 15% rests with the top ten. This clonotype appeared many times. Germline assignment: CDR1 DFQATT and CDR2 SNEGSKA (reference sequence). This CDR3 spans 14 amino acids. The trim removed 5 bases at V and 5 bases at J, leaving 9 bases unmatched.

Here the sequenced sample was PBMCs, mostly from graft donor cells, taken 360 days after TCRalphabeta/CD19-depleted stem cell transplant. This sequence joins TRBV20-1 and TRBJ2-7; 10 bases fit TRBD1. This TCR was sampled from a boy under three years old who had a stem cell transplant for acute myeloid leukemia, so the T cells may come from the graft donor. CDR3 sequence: CSALLGTGADEQYF. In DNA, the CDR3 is TGCAGTGCTCTGCTAGGGACAGGGGCCGACGAGCAGTACTTC.